The 10 T cell receptor beta chains below all came from one sample that was sequenced in a study of blood T cell repertoires in COVID-19. The protocol was immunoSEQ multiplex PCR, while the TCRdb copy is restricted to in-frame clones and leaves out a portion. The sample has approximately 200,000 clones, around 85% seen once. Sequencing was carried out using peripheral blood. The receptors were sampled from a person aged 70 to 85 with COVID-19, enrolled during active disease.

This clone was observed a few times. The rearrangement uses TRBV6-6 and TRBJ2-2, with 7 bases lining up with TRBD2. There are 17 residues in the CDR3. Per the germline V gene, CDR1 is MNHNY and CDR2 is SVGAGI (reference sequence). V shed 5 bases, J shed 0 bases, and the junction held 9 bases outside the gene matches. CDR3 residues: CASSRVSSGSNTGELFF. DNA of the CDR3: TGTGCCAGCAGTCGGGTCTCTAGCGGCTCGAACACCGGGGAGCTGTTTTTT.

The J gene is TRBJ2-3, the V gene TRBV19; perhaps TRBD1 as D (8 bases). Germline CDR1 is LNHDA and CDR2 is SQIVND (reference sequence). The V end lost 6 bases, the J end lost 1 base, and 14 bases lay between the germline ends. The CDR3 extends over 15 amino acids. The CDR3 DNA reads TGTGCCAGTAGATGGACAGGGAGGGGCACAGATACGCAGTATTTT. Protein sequence: CASRWTGRGTDTQYF.

The V gene is TRBV18, the J gene TRBJ1-1; 8 bases map to TRBD1. Germline assignment: CDR1 KGHSH and CDR2 LQKENI. The CDR3 runs 16 residues. V trimming: 1 base; J trimming: 5 bases; junction bases outside the gene matches: 9. CDR3 amino acids: CASSPLQTGAATEAFF. DNA of the CDR3: TGTGCCAGCTCACCACTACAGACAGGGGCGGCGACTGAAGCTTTCTTT.

The chain joins TRBV2 to TRBJ1-5, with D hard to call. V lost 8 bases to trimming and J lost 3 bases, with 11 bases between them. This CDR3 comprises 13 residues. Looked up from germline, CDR1 is SNHLY and CDR2 is FYNNEI. The CDR3 loop is CASSSDNNQPQHF. As DNA, the CDR3 is TGTGCCAGCTCGAGTGACAACAATCAGCCCCAGCATTTT.

The chain combines TRBV10-3 with TRBJ2-1; D is perhaps TRBD2 (5 bases). In germline, CDR1 is ENHRY, CDR2 SYGVKD. Trimming took 6 bases from V and 5 from J, leaving 14 bases between them. The CDR3 is 14 residues long. The CDR3 sequence is CAIRGEPPDNEQFF. CDR3 nucleotide sequence: TGTGCCATCAGGGGAGAGCCCCCTGACAATGAGCAGTTCTTC.

The chain couples TRBV5-1 to TRBJ1-4, with D possibly TRBD1 on 6 matching bases. Trimming removed 0 bases from V and 8 bases from J, with 20 bases in between. Germline-derived CDR1 and CDR2 are SGHRS and YFSETQ. The CDR3 has 17 residues. This CDR3 reads CASSLGPTTGVGEKLFF. The CDR3 DNA reads as TGCGCCAGCAGCTTGGGCCCGACGACAGGAGTGGGCGAAAAACTGTTTTTT.

V gene TRBV24-1 combines with J gene TRBJ2-1; D not certain. Trimming removed 1 base from V and 4 bases from J, with 13 bases in between. The length of the CDR3 is 16 residues. Looked up from germline, CDR1 is KGHDR and CDR2 is SFDVKD. CDR3 in amino acids: CATSDFNPERYNEQFF. The CDR3 coding sequence is TGTGCCACCAGTGATTTTAATCCTGAGCGTTACAATGAGCAGTTCTTC.

The V call is TRBV7-2, the J call TRBJ2-5, with 8 bases identical to TRBD2. Trimming at V came to 4 bases and at J to 1 base, leaving 8 bases not matched to a gene. The CDR3 has 16 amino acids. The V gene's germline CDR1 is SGHTA and CDR2 FQGNSA. CDR3 coding DNA: TGTGCCAGCAGCTCCAGGGCGGGGGGTGTCCAAGAGACCCAGTACTTC. As protein: CASSSRAGGVQETQYF.

This chain links TRBV28 with TRBJ1-2; 7 bases fit TRBD1. From germline, CDR1 is MDHEN and CDR2 SYDVKM. This CDR3 comprises 13 residues. Germline trimming cut 7 bases from V and 4 bases from J; bases unmatched to any gene: 6. CDR3 bases: TGTGCCAGCAATAACAGGGGATTCTATGGCTACACCTTC. Translated, it gives CASNNRGFYGYTF.

The chain has TRBV7-2 and TRBJ2-1; weak D call: TRBD1 (6 bases). Per the germline V gene, CDR1 is SGHTA and CDR2 is FQGNSA. With 6 bases removed from V and 4 bases from J, the gap between germline ends came to 13 bases. The CDR3 extends over 14 amino acids. In DNA, the CDR3 is TGTGCCAGCAGGGGGGCTAGGGGTTACAATGAGCAGTTCTTC. Translation: CASRGARGYNEQFF.